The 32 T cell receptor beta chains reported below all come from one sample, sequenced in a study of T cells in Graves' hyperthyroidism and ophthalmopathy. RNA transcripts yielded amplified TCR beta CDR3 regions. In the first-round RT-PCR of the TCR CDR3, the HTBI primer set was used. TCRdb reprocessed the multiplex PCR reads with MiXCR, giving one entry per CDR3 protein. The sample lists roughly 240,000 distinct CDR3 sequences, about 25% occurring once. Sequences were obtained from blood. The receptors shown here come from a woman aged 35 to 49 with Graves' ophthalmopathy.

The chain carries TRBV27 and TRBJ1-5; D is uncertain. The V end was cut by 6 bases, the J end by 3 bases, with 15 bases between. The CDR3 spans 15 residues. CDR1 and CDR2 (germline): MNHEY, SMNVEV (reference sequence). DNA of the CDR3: TGTGCCAGCAGCCCGGGTCAGTCAGACAATCAGCCCCAGCATTTT. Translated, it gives CASSPGQSDNQPQHF.

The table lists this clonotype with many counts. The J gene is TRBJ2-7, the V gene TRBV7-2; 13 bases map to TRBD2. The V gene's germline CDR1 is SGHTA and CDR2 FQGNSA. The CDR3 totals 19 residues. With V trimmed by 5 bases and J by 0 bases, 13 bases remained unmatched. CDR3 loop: CASSRIRLAGGMSSYEQYF. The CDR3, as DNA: TGTGCCAGCAGCCGGATTCGACTAGCGGGAGGCATGAGCTCCTACGAGCAGTACTTC.

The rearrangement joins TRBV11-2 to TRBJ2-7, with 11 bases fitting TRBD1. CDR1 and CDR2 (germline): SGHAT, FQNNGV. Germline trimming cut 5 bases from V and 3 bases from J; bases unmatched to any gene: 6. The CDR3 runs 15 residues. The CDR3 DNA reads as TGTGCCAGCAGCCAAGGACAGGGGGCCTTCTACGAGCAGTACTTC. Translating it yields CASSQGQGAFYEQYF.

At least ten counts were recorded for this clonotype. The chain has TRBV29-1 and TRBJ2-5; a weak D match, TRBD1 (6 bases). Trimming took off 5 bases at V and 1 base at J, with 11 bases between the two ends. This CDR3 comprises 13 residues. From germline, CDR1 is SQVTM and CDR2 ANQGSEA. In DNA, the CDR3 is TGCAGCGTTCAGGGGCGCTTCCAAGAGACCCAGTACTTC. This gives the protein CSVQGRFQETQYF.

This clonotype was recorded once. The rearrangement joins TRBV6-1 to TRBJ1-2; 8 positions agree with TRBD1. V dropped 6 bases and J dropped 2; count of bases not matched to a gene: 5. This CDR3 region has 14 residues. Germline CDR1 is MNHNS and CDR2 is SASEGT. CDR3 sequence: CASRLTGANYGYTF. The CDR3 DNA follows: TGTGCCAGCAGGCTGACAGGGGCCAACTATGGCTACACCTTC.

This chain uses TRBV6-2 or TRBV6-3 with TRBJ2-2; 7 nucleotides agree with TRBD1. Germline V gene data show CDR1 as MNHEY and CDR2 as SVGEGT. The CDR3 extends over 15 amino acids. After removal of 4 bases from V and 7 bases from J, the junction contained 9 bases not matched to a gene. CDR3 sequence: CASSLTQGIVGELFF. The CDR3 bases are TGTGCCAGCAGTTTGACACAGGGGATTGTCGGGGAGCTGTTTTTT.

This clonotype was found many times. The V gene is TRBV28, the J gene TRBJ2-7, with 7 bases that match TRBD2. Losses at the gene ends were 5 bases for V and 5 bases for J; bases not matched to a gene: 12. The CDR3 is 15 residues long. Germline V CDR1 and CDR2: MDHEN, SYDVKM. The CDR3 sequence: CASSPEGGRAHEQYF. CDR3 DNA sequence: TGTGCCAGCAGTCCCGAGGGTGGGAGGGCCCACGAGCAGTACTTC.

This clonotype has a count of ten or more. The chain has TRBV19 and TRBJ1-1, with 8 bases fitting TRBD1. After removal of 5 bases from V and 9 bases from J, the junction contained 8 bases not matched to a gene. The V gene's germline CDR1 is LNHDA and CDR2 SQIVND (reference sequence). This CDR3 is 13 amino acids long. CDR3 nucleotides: TGTGCCAGTAGTCTACAGGGGGAATTTAAAGCTTTCTTT. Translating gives CASSLQGEFKAFF.

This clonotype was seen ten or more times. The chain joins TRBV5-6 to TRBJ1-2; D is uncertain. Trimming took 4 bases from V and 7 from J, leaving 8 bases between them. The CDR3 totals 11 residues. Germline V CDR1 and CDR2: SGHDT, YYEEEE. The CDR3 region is CASSAGLGYTF. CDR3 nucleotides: TGTGCCAGCAGCGCCGGCCTTGGCTACACCTTC.

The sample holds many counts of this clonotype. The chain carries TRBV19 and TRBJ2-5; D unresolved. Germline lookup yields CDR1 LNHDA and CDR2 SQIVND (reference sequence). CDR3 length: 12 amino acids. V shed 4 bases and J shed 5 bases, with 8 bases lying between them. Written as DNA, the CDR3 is TGTGCCAGTAGTACCCCGCCGGAGACCCAGTACTTC. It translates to CASSTPPETQYF.

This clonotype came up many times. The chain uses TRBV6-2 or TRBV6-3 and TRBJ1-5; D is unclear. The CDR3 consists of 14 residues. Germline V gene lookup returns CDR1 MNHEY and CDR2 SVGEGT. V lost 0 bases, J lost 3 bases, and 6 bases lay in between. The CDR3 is CASSYSGFNQPQHF. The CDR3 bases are TGTGCCAGCAGTTACTCAGGGTTCAATCAGCCCCAGCATTTT.

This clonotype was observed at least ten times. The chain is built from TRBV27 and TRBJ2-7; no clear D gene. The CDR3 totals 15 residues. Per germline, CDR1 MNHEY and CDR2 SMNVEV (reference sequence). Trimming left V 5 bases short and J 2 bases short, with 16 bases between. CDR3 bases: TGTGCCAGCAGTACCAGGACCCGCGACCCCTACGAGCAGTACTTC. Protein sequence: CASSTRTRDPYEQYF.

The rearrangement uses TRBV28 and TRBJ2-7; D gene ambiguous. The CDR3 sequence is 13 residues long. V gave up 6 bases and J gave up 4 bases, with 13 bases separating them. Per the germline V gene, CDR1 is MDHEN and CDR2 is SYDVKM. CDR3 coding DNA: TGTGCCAGCAGCGGCCCCACCACATACGAGCAGTACTTC. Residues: CASSGPTTYEQYF.

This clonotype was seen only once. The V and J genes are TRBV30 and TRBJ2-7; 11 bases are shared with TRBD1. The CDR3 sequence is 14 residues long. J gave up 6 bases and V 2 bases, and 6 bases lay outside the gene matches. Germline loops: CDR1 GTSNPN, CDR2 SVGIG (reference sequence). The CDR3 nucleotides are TGTGCCTGGAGTCGGCGGGACAGGGGGGGCGAGCAGTACTTC. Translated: CAWSRRDRGGEQYF.

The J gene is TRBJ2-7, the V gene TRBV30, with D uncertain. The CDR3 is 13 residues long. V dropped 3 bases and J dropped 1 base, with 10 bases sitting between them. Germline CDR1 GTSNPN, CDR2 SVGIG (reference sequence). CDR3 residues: CAWSDTLSYEQYF. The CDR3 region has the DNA TGTGCCTGGAGCGACACCCTGTCCTACGAGCAGTACTTC. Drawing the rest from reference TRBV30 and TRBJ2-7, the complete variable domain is SQTIHQWPATLVQPVGSPLSLECTVEGTSNPNLYWYRQAAGRGLQLLFYSVGIGQISSEVPQNLSASRPQDRQFILSSKKLLLSDSGFYLCAWSDTLSYEQYFGPGTRLTVT.

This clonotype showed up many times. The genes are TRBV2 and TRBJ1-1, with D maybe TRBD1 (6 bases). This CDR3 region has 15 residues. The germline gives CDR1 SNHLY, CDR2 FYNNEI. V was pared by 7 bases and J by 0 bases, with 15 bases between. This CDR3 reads CASMRDKYMNTEAFF. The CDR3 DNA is TGTGCCAGCATGAGGGACAAGTACATGAACACTGAAGCTTTCTTT.

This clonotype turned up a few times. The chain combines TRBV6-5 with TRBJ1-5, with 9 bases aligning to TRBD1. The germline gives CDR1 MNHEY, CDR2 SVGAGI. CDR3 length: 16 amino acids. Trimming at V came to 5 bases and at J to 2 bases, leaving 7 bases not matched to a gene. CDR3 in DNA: TGTGCCAGCAGTAACACCCGGGACAGGGGCAATCAGCCCCAGCATTTT. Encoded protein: CASSNTRDRGNQPQHF.

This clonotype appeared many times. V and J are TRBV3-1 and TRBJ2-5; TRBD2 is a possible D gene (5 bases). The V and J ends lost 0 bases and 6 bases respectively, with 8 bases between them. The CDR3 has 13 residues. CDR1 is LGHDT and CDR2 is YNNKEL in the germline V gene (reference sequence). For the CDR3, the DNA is TGTGCCAGCAGCCAAGATCCGGGGAAGACCCAGTACTTC. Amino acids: CASSQDPGKTQYF.

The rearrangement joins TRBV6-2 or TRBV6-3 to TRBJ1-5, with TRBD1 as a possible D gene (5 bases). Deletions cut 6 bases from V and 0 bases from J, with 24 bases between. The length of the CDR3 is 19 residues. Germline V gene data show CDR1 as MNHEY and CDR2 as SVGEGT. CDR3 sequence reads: CASRPTTGPLTYSNQPQHF. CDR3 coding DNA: TGTGCCAGCAGACCTACCACGGGACCGTTAACGTATAGCAATCAGCCCCAGCATTTT.

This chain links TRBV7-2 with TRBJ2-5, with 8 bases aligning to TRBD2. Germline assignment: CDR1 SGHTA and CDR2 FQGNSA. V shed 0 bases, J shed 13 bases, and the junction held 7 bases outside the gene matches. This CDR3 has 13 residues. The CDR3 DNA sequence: TGTGCCAGCAGCTTAGCAAATAGCGGGGCCGGGTACTTC. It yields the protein CASSLANSGAGYF.

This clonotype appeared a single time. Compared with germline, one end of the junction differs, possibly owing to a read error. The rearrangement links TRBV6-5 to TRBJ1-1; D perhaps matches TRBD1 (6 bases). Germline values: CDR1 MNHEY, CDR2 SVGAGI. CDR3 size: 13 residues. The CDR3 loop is CASTYREGSGAFF. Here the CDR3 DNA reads TGTGCCAGCACTTACAGGGAGGGATCGGGAGCTTTCTTT.

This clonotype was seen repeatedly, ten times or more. DNA of the CDR3: TGTGCCAGCAGTGAGGTGGAACGACAGCCCCAGCATTTT. This codes for CASSEVERQPQHF. The rearrangement uses TRBV6-1 and TRBJ1-5; D remains ambiguous. The CDR3 has 13 residues. With 3 bases removed from V and 7 bases from J, the gap between germline ends came to 10 bases. Germline CDR1 MNHNS, CDR2 SASEGT.

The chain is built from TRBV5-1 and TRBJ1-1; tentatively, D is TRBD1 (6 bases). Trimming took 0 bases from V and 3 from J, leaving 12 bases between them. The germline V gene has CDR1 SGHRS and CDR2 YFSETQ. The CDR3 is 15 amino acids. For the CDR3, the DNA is TGCGCCAGCAGCTTGGAGGGGGGCTCATACACTGAAGCTTTCTTT. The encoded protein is CASSLEGGSYTEAFF.

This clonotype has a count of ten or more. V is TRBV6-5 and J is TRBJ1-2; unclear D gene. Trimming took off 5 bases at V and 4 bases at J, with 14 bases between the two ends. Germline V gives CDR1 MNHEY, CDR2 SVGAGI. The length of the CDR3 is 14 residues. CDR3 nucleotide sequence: TGTGCCAGCAGTCGGAGGGCGGCTGTCTATGGCTACACCTTC. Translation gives CASSRRAAVYGYTF.

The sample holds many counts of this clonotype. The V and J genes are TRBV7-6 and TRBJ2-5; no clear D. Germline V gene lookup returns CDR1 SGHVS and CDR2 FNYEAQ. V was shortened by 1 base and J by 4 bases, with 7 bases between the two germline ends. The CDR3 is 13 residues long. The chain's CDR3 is CASSLVAVETQYF. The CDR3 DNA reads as TGTGCCAGCAGCTTAGTAGCAGTAGAGACCCAGTACTTC.

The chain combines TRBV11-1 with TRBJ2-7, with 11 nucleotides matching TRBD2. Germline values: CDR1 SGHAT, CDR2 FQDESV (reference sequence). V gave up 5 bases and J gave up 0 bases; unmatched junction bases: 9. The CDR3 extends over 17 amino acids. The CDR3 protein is CASSPRMTSGDSYEQYF. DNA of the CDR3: TGTGCCAGCAGCCCACGAATGACTAGCGGGGACTCCTACGAGCAGTACTTC.

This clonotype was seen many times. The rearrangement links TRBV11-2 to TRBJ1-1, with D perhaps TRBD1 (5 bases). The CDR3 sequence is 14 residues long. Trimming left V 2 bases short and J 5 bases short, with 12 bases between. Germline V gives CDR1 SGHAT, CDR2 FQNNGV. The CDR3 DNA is TGTGCCAGCAGCTTACAGGCAGGGCGAACTGAAGCTTTCTTT. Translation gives CASSLQAGRTEAFF.

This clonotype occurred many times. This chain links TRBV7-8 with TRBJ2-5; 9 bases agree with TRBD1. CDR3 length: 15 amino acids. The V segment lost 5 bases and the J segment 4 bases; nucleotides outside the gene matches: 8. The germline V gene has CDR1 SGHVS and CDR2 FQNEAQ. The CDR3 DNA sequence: TGTGCCAGCAGCAGAGATACAGGGGGCTTAGAGACCCAGTACTTC. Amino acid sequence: CASSRDTGGLETQYF.

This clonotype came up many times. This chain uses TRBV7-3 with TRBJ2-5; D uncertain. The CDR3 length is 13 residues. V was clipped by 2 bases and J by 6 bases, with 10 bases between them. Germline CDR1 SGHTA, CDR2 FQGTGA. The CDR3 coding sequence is TGTGCCAGCAGCTTAGAAGGTTCGAAGACCCAGTACTTC. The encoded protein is CASSLEGSKTQYF.

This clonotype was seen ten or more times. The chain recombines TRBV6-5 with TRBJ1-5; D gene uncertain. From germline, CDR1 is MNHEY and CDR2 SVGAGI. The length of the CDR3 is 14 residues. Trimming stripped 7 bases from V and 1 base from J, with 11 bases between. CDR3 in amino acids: CASISDLSNQPQHF. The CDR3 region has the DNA TGTGCCAGCATTTCGGACTTAAGCAATCAGCCCCAGCATTTT.

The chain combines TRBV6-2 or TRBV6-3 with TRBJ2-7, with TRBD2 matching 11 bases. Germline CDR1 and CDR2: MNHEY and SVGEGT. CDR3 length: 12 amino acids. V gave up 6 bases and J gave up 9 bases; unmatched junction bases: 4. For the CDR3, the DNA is TGTGCCAGCAGCCGGGGACTAGCGGCGCAGTACTTC. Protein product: CASSRGLAAQYF.

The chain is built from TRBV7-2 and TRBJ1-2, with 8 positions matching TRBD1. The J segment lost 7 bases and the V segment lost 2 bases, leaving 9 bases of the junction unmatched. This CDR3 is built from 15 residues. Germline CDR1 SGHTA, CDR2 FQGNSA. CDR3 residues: CASSLFDRGLGGYTF. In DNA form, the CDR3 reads TGTGCCAGCAGCTTATTCGACAGGGGCCTGGGTGGCTACACCTTC.